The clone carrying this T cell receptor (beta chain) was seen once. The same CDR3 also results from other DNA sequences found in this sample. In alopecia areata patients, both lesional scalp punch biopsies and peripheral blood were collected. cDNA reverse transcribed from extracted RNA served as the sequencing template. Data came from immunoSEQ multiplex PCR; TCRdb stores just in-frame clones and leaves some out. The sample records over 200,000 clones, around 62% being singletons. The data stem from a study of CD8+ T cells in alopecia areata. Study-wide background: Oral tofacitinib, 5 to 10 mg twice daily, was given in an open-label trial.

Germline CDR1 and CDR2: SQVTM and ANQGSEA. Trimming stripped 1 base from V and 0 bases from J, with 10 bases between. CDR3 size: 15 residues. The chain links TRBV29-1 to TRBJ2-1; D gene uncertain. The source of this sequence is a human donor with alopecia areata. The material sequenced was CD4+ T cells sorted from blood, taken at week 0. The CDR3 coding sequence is TGCAGCGTTGAAGGAGGTGGCGGCTCCTACAATGAGCAGTTCTTC. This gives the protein CSVEGGGGSYNEQFF.